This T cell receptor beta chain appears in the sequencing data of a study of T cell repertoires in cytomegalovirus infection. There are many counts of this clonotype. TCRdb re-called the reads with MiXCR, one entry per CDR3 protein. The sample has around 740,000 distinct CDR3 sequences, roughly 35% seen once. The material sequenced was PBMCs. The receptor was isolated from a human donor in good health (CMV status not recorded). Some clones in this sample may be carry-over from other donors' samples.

In nucleotides, the CDR3 is TGTGCCAGCAGCTTAAGGTTACCAACCGAAGAGACCCAGTACTTC. It codes for CASSLRLPTEETQYF. The chain employs TRBV7-2 and TRBJ2-5; D is uncertain. V lost 2 bases and J lost 3, with 13 bases in between. This CDR3 has 15 residues. Germline assignment: CDR1 SGHTA and CDR2 FQGNSA.